These 21 T cell receptor beta chains were sequenced from one sample in a study of cytomegalovirus exposure and HLA in healthy donors. 60 Vbeta and 13 Jbeta primers were used in PCR. Repertoires were generated with immunoSEQ multiplex PCR, while TCRdb's copy carries only in-frame clones and drops some. The table lists about 120,000 clones, roughly four fifths of them singletons. Sequences were obtained from PBMCs. The receptors stem from a man in his forties or fifties in good health and CMV-seronegative.

V gene TRBV6-6 combines with J gene TRBJ2-7; 10 nucleotides line up with TRBD1. CDR3 length equals 15 residues. J gave up 7 bases and V 5 bases, and 11 bases lay outside the gene matches. Per germline, CDR1 MNHNY and CDR2 SVGAGI (reference sequence). CDR3 nucleotides: TGTGCCAGCAGTCACAGGGACAGGGGAGCGAGTGAGCAGTACTTC. This gives the protein CASSHRDRGASEQYF.

This chain uses TRBV6-5 with TRBJ2-7; TRBD1 is a possible D gene (5 bases). Trimming shortened V by 5 bases and J by 0 bases, and 14 bases separated the two germline ends. The CDR3 runs to 15 residues. Germline CDR1 is MNHEY and CDR2 is SVGAGI. CDR3 DNA sequence: TGTGCCAGCAGTACGGACACCCTCATCTCCTACGAGCAGTACTTC. Its translation is CASSTDTLISYEQYF.

This rearrangement joins TRBV5-4 to TRBJ2-5; D not resolved. The germline CDR1 and CDR2 sequences are SGHNT and YYREEE (reference sequence). The CDR3 length is 14 residues. V was cut by 2 bases and J by 2 bases, with 10 bases left in between. CDR3 sequence: CASSFSASQETQYF. The CDR3 DNA is TGTGCCAGCAGCTTTAGTGCCTCTCAAGAGACCCAGTACTTC.

Comment on this clone: This same CDR3 is encoded by further DNA sequences in the sample. V is TRBV30 and J is TRBJ1-6, with a possible D match to TRBD1 (6 bases). In germline, CDR1 is GTSNPN, CDR2 SVGIG (reference sequence). CDR3 length equals 14 residues. V was shortened by 7 bases and J by 0 bases, with 10 bases between the two germline ends. CDR3: CASQGSSYNSPLHF. The CDR3 bases are TGTGCCTCACAGGGTAGCTCCTATAATTCACCCCTCCACTTT.

The rearrangement uses TRBV19 and TRBJ2-7; 7 bases are shared with TRBD1. Germline-derived CDR1 and CDR2 are LNHDA and SQIVND (reference sequence). V shed 5 bases and J 3 bases; nucleotides not matched to a gene: 10. The CDR3 sequence is 15 residues long. This CDR3 reads CASSRNRGPNYEQYF. The CDR3 DNA follows: TGTGCCAGTAGTCGAAACAGGGGACCCAACTACGAGCAGTACTTC.

This chain links TRBV10-3 with TRBJ1-2, with 8 bases aligning to TRBD1. V shed 4 bases, J shed 0 bases, and the junction held 7 bases outside the gene matches. This CDR3 contains 16 residues. Germline lookup yields CDR1 ENHRY and CDR2 SYGVKD. This CDR3 reads CAISVDSTGANYGYTF. The CDR3 DNA sequence: TGTGCCATCAGTGTGGACTCGACAGGGGCTAACTATGGCTACACCTTC.

The rearrangement uses TRBV6-5 and TRBJ2-1, with 9 bases fitting TRBD2. Per the germline V gene, CDR1 is MNHEY and CDR2 is SVGAGI. The CDR3 is 15 residues long. V lost 2 bases, J lost 7 bases, and 6 bases stayed unmatched. This CDR3 is CASSYRRGGGNEQFF. The CDR3 DNA follows: TGTGCCAGCAGTTACCGGCGGGGGGGCGGGAATGAGCAGTTCTTC.

The chain is built from TRBV18 and TRBJ1-1; possible D gene TRBD1, 5 bases. The CDR3 totals 14 residues. V was trimmed by 2 bases and J by 4 bases, leaving 11 bases between them. The germline gives CDR1 KGHSH, CDR2 LQKENI. The CDR3 loop is CASSPNGAGTEAFF. CDR3 nucleotides: TGTGCCAGCTCACCAAATGGGGCCGGCACTGAAGCTTTCTTT.

This clone was recorded only once. The chain couples TRBV18 to TRBJ2-7; D is possibly TRBD2 (5 bases). CDR3 length: 13 amino acids. With 8 bases removed from V and 0 bases from J, the gap between germline ends came to 11 bases. Germline CDR1 KGHSH, CDR2 LQKENI. Here the CDR3 reads CASEGAASYEQYF. CDR3 in DNA: TGTGCCAGCGAGGGCGCGGCCTCCTACGAGCAGTACTTC. Using reference TRBV18 and TRBJ2-7 for the parts outside the CDR3, the full variable domain is NAGVMQNPRHLVRRRGQEARLRCSPMKGHSHVYWYRQLPEEGLKFMVYLQKENIIDESGMPKERFSAEFPKEGPSILRIQQVVRGDSAAYFCASEGAASYEQYFGPGTRLTVT.

This chain links TRBV7-2 with TRBJ1-5, with unresolved D. V lost 4 bases, J lost 4 bases, and 8 bases lay in between. The germline V gene encodes CDR1 SGHTA and CDR2 FQGNSA. CDR3 size: 13 residues. The CDR3 sequence is CASSSRGNQPQHF. The CDR3 DNA reads as TGTGCCAGCAGCTCGCGCGGAAATCAGCCCCAGCATTTT.

Concerning this clone itself: An end of the junction does not agree with germline; a read error may underlie this. The rearrangement joins TRBV7-9 to TRBJ2-3; 10 nucleotides align to TRBD2. CDR1 and CDR2 (germline): SEHNR, FQNEAQ (reference sequence). There are 12 residues in the CDR3. Written as DNA, the CDR3 is TGTGCCAGCACCACCGGGACGGGACTAGCGCAATTT. It is translated as CASTTGTGLAQF. The entire variable domain, with the rest obtained from reference TRBV7-9 and TRBJ2-3, is as follows: DTGVSQNPRHKITKRGQNVTFRCDPISEHNRLYWYRQTLGQGPEFLTYFQNEAQLEKSRLLSDRFSAERPKGSFSTLEIQRTEQGDSAMYLCASTTGTGLAQFGPGTRLTVL.

This sequence joins TRBV7-2 and TRBJ2-7; 10 bases map to TRBD1. The length of the CDR3 is 14 residues. Per the germline V gene, CDR1 is SGHTA and CDR2 is FQGNSA. J gave up 4 bases and V 4 bases, and 4 bases lay outside the gene matches. The chain's CDR3 is CASSSGQGEYEQYF. In DNA, the CDR3 is TGTGCCAGCAGCTCTGGACAGGGGGAATACGAGCAGTACTTC.

This clone came up a few times. This sequence joins TRBV7-9 and TRBJ2-1; D unresolved. This CDR3 region has 12 residues. V was shortened by 2 bases and J by 8 bases, with 7 bases between the two germline ends. CDR1 and CDR2 (germline): SEHNR, FQNEAQ (reference sequence). The CDR3 bases are TGTGCCAGCAGCTTACGCCGGGATGAGCAGTTCTTC. It translates to CASSLRRDEQFF. Full variable domain (missing parts from reference TRBV7-9 and TRBJ2-1): DTGVSQNPRHKITKRGQNVTFRCDPISEHNRLYWYRQTLGQGPEFLTYFQNEAQLEKSRLLSDRFSAERPKGSFSTLEIQRTEQGDSAMYLCASSLRRDEQFFGPGTRLTVL.

This chain joins TRBV10-3 and TRBJ2-1, with TRBD1 identical over 8 bases. V gave up 6 bases and J gave up 6 bases; unmatched junction bases: 10. Germline-derived CDR1 and CDR2 are ENHRY and SYGVKD. This CDR3 has 15 amino acids. This CDR3 is CAIRTTGGRGNEQFF. DNA of the CDR3: TGTGCCATCAGAACCACAGGGGGACGGGGCAATGAGCAGTTCTTC.

This chain uses TRBV6-5 with TRBJ2-7, with 8 bases lining up with TRBD1. The CDR3 spans 12 residues. V shed 8 bases, J shed 4 bases, and the junction held 4 bases outside the gene matches. The germline V gene has CDR1 MNHEY and CDR2 SVGAGI. The CDR3 region has the DNA TGTGCCAGCGCGGACAGGGTTTACGAGCAGTACTTC. Translating gives CASADRVYEQYF.

This chain joins TRBV2 and TRBJ2-7, with a tentative D call TRBD1 (5 bases). V was trimmed by 5 bases and J by 3 bases, leaving 17 bases between them. The CDR3 is made up of 15 amino acids. The germline gives CDR1 SNHLY, CDR2 FYNNEI. The CDR3, as DNA: TGTGCCAGCAGTTACAGGACCCTGGAGTTCTACGAGCAGTACTTC. Translation: CASSYRTLEFYEQYF.

The V gene is TRBV4-1, the J gene TRBJ2-2; TRBD1 matches at 9 bases. V was pared by 3 bases and J by 3 bases, with 8 bases of the junction left unmatched. The CDR3 totals 17 residues. Germline assignment: CDR1 MGHRA and CDR2 YSYEKL. In DNA form, the CDR3 reads TGCGCCAGCAGCCAGGAACAGGGGGCCCCGGACACCGGGGAGCTGTTTTTT. This gives the protein CASSQEQGAPDTGELFF.

This chain uses TRBV4-2 with TRBJ2-3; no clear D. This CDR3 has 14 amino acids. V was cut by 0 bases and J by 3 bases, with 7 bases left in between. Germline lookup yields CDR1 LGHNA and CDR2 YNFKEQ. This CDR3 is CASSQDIRTDTQYF. CDR3 DNA sequence: TGTGCCAGCAGCCAAGATATCAGAACAGATACGCAGTATTTT.

The chain uses TRBV5-1 and TRBJ2-1; weak D call: TRBD1 (5 bases). Between the trimmed V and J ends, which lost 4 bases and 9 bases, there was a span of 20 bases. Germline values: CDR1 SGHRS, CDR2 YFSETQ. The CDR3 has 15 residues. CDR3 sequence reads: CASSPQTLRQTEQFF. Written as DNA, the CDR3 is TGCGCCAGCAGCCCCCAAACCCTACGACAGACTGAGCAGTTCTTC. Variable domain in full (rest from reference TRBV5-1 and TRBJ2-1): KAGVTQTPRYLIKTRGQQVTLSCSPISGHRSVSWYQQTPGQGLQFLFEYFSETQRNKGNFPGRFSGRQFSNSRSEMNVSTLELGDSALYLCASSPQTLRQTEQFFGPGTRLTVL.

This sequence joins TRBV6-1 and TRBJ1-2; D might be TRBD1 (5 bases). The germline V and J ends were trimmed by 5 bases and 4 bases, with 11 bases remaining between them. The V gene's germline CDR1 is MNHNS and CDR2 SASEGT. This CDR3 contains 13 residues. In nucleotides, the CDR3 is TGTGCCAGCAGTACAGGTCCTGGCTATGGCTACACCTTC. The encoded protein is CASSTGPGYGYTF.

The chain combines TRBV7-8 with TRBJ1-1; D might be TRBD1 (6 bases). Germline V CDR1 and CDR2: SGHVS, FQNEAQ. CDR3 length: 15 amino acids. V was cut by 5 bases and J by 4 bases, with 17 bases left in between. CDR3 in DNA: TGTGCCAGCAGCCTTCTCGGACAGCTCGGCACTGAAGCTTTCTTT. Translation: CASSLLGQLGTEAFF. Full variable domain (remainder filled in from reference TRBV7-8 and TRBJ1-1): GAGVSQSPRYKVAKRGQDVALRCDPISGHVSLFWYQQALGQGPEFLTYFQNEAQLDKSGLPSDRFFAERPEGSVSTLKIQRTQQEDSAVYLCASSLLGQLGTEAFFGQGTRLTVV.